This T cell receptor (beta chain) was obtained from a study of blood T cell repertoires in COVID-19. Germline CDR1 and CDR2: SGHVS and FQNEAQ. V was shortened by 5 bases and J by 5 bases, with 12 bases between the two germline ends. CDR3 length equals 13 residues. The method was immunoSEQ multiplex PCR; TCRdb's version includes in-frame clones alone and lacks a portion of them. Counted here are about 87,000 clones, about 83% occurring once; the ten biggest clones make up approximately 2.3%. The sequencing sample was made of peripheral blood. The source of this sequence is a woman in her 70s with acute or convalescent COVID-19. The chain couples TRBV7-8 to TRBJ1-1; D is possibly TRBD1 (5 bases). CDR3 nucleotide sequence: TGTGCCAGCAGCCCTTCGCGGGGGACTGAAGCTTTCTTT. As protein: CASSPSRGTEAFF.